This T cell receptor beta chain was documented in a study of blood T cells in healthy people across ages. Study results and limitations: Since the PBMCs were unsorted, naive and antigen-experienced cells could not be conclusively compared.

It was with a sample-barcoded 5' primer and a J-beta primer mix that a second PCR of about 6 to 12 cycles was run. Each cDNA molecule was tagged by a template-switch adaptor with 12 random nucleotides. TCRdb used MiXCR to reprocess the 5' RACE reads, holding one entry per CDR3 protein. The sample yields roughly 1.9 million distinct CDR3 sequences, 39% seen once. This clonotype came up a few times. What it binds is not known. V gave up 6 bases and J gave up 4 bases; unmatched junction bases: 0. CDR3 length: 13 residues. The germline gives CDR1 MNHNS, CDR2 SASEGT. This receptor was taken from a human donor in good health. Sequencing used blood. This sequence joins TRBV6-1 and TRBJ1-5; 10 bases agree with TRBD1. The CDR3 DNA sequence: TGTGCCAGCAGGGGACAGGGGAATCAGCCCCAGCATTTT. The encoded protein is CASRGQGNQPQHF.